This entry features one TCR beta chain sequence. The record originates from a study of blood T cell repertoires in COVID-19. Losses at the gene ends were 6 bases for V and 2 bases for J; bases not matched to a gene: 5. The CDR3 loop spans 16 amino acids. Looked up from germline, CDR1 is LGHDT and CDR2 is YNNKEL (reference sequence). As originally analysed: Nucleated cell counts were estimated from reference gene primer amplification. Profiled with immunoSEQ multiplex PCR; TCRdb holds only in-frame clones, not every one. V, J and clone size are taken as reported in that table, and D and trimming were inferred from the DNA itself. Among about 150,000 clones, over 75% were seen once, and the ten largest hold over 9.5%.

The sequence was collected from a man between 60 and 75 years old with active or convalescent COVID-19. Sequencing was carried out using peripheral blood. This rearrangement joins TRBV3-1 (or the pseudogene TRBV3-2) to TRBJ2-3, with 13 bases matching TRBD2. CDR3 bases: TGTGCCAGCAGTCGACTAGCGGGGGGATCCACAGATACGCAGTATTTT. Translation gives CASSRLAGGSTDTQYF.